This T cell receptor (beta chain) is from a study of control samples from healthy donors and cancer patients. TCRdb keeps only in-frame clones here, not all; method: immunoSEQ multiplex PCR. The sample consists of approximately 99,000 clones, approximately 84% of them appearing once. Trimming removed 7 bases from V and 0 bases from J, with 13 bases in between. The CDR3 is 14 residues long. The germline CDR1 and CDR2 sequences are LNHDA and SQIVND (reference sequence). The genes are TRBV19 and TRBJ2-7; tentative D call: TRBD1 (6 bases). The sequenced sample consisted of blood. The origin of this receptor is a man aged 18-30 years in good health. DNA for the CDR3: TGTGCCAGTAAAGTCAGGGGCAGCTCCTACGAGCAGTACTTC. This gives the protein CASKVRGSSYEQYF.